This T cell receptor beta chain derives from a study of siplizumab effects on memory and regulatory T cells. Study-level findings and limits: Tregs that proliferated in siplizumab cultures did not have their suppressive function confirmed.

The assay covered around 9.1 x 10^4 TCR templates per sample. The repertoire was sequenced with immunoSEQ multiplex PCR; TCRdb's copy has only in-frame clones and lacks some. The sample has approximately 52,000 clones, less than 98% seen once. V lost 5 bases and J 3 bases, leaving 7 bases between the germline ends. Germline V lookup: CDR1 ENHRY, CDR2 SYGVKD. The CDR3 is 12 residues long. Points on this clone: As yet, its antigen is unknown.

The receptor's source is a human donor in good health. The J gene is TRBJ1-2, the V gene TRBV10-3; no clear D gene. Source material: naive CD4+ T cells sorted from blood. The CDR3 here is CAISRGHYGYTF. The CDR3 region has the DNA TGTGCCATCAGTAGAGGTCACTATGGCTACACCTTC.